Each of the 18 T cell receptor beta chains below was sequenced from the same sample in a study of blood T cells in healthy people across ages. Next came a second PCR, run for about 7 to 12 cycles, which used a sample-barcoded 5' primer along with a J-beta primer mix. One entry per CDR3 protein results from TCRdb running MiXCR on the 5' RACE reads. In the table there are 540,000 or so distinct CDR3 sequences, 24% of which are singletons. This sample also belongs to another study, concerning T cells of mothers and their children.

Source material: blood. Source of these receptors: a boy younger than 18 in good health.

The gene calls are TRBV13 and TRBJ1-1; D remains unclear. CDR3 length: 13 amino acids. From germline, CDR1 is PRHDT and CDR2 FYEKMQ (reference sequence). Trimming stripped 5 bases from V and 2 bases from J, with 9 bases between. The CDR3: CASSAPSNTEAFF. In DNA form, the CDR3 reads TGTGCCAGCAGCGCCCCAAGTAACACTGAAGCTTTCTTT.

This CDR3 reads CASSSRDRGPVETQYF. The CDR3 nucleotides read TGTGCCAGCAGCTCCCGGGACAGGGGGCCGGTGGAGACCCAGTACTTC. The chain couples TRBV7-9 to TRBJ2-5; 12 nucleotides match TRBD1. The V and J ends lost 4 bases and 5 bases, in that order; junction bases with no gene match: 8. The CDR3 length is 16 residues. The germline V gene encodes CDR1 SEHNR and CDR2 FQNEAQ (reference sequence).

The V and J genes are TRBV21-1 and TRBJ2-1; whether TRBD2, the table's D call, matches the DNA was not checked. TRBV21-1 is noted as a pseudogene. The CDR3 runs to 14 residues. In DNA form, the CDR3 reads TGTGCCAGCACGAGGACTAGCGGATTCAATGAGCAGTTCTTC. The encoded protein is CASTRTSGFNEQFF.

The genes are TRBV29-1 and TRBJ2-3; a weak D match, TRBD1 (5 bases). Per germline, CDR1 SQVTM and CDR2 ANQGSEA. The V end was cut by 7 bases, the J end by 3 bases, with 11 bases between. The CDR3 covers 12 residues. The CDR3 DNA reads as TGCAGCGGACGAAGGGGAACAGATACGCAGTATTTT. This translates into CSGRRGTDTQYF.

The V and J genes are TRBV7-4 and TRBJ2-5; possibly TRBD1 for D (6 bases). V was trimmed by 2 bases and J by 4 bases, leaving 14 bases between them. The CDR3 covers 15 residues. The germline CDR1 and CDR2 sequences are SGHVT and SQSDAQ. This CDR3 is CASSLSAGDVETQYF. CDR3 nucleotides: TGTGCCAGCAGCTTAAGTGCAGGGGATGTAGAGACCCAGTACTTC.

V and J are TRBV5-1 and TRBJ2-5, with D unclear. V lost 3 bases and J 5 bases, leaving 17 bases between the germline ends. The V gene's germline CDR1 is SGHRS and CDR2 YFSETQ. CDR3 length: 15 residues. The CDR3 sequence is CASSSLGLGHETQYF. The CDR3 DNA sequence: TGCGCCAGCAGCTCCTTGGGTTTAGGCCATGAGACCCAGTACTTC.

The rearrangement uses TRBV6-2 or TRBV6-3 and TRBJ2-5; D might be TRBD1 (6 bases). The DNA end is more similar to TRBJ2-7, so the J call may be wrong. The CDR3 has 15 amino acids. CDR1 and CDR2 (germline): MNHEY, SVGEGT. The CDR3 nucleotides read TGTGCCAGCAGTTACTCTTGGGACACCAACTACGAGCAGTACTTC. The encoded protein is CASSYSWDTNYEQYF.

As regards this clonotype: Mismatch with germline at one junction end may stem from a read error. The V call is TRBV5-1, the J call TRBJ2-1; 7 bases fit TRBD2. Germline V gene sequence: CDR1 SGHRS, CDR2 YFSETQ. This CDR3 comprises 16 residues. The CDR3 DNA is TGCGCCGGCAGCGTTGGGAGCGGGAACTCCTACAATGAGCAGTTCTTC. It specifies CAGSVGSGNSYNEQFF.

This clonotype was counted only a few times. The chain couples TRBV7-6 to TRBJ2-5, with 10 bases aligning to TRBD1. The V segment lost 4 bases and the J segment 5 bases; nucleotides outside the gene matches: 7. CDR3 length equals 15 residues. Germline V lookup: CDR1 SGHVS, CDR2 FNYEAQ. The chain's CDR3 is CASSSGTGVGETQYF. Here the CDR3 DNA reads TGTGCCAGCAGCTCCGGGACAGGGGTAGGGGAGACCCAGTACTTC.

J is TRBJ2-1 and V is TRBV18; the D gene could be TRBD1 or TRBD2 (5 bases each). CDR1 and CDR2 (germline): KGHSH, LQKENI. CDR3 length equals 13 residues. V lost 3 bases, J lost 7 bases, and 10 bases lay in between. The CDR3 reads CASSPGEGNEQFF. CDR3 DNA sequence: TGTGCCAGCTCACCGGGAGAGGGGAATGAGCAGTTCTTC.

The chain recombines TRBV12-3 or TRBV12-4 with TRBJ2-5, with 11 positions matching TRBD2. The J segment lost 4 bases and the V segment lost 5 bases, leaving 6 bases of the junction unmatched. The CDR3 loop spans 15 amino acids. CDR3 sequence reads: CASSPQGLAAETQYF. The CDR3 region has the DNA TGTGCCAGCAGTCCGCAGGGACTAGCGGCAGAGACCCAGTACTTC.

The chain employs TRBV28 and TRBJ2-2, with unresolved D. Per the germline V gene, CDR1 is MDHEN and CDR2 is SYDVKM. The V end lost 11 bases, the J end lost 6 bases, and 10 bases lay between the germline ends. This CDR3 is 11 amino acids long. The CDR3 sequence is CAALGSGELFF. The DNA for the CDR3 is TGTGCCGCACTGGGATCCGGGGAGCTGTTTTTT.

The chain recombines TRBV28 with TRBJ1-5; D gene ambiguous. Trimming cost V 3 bases and J 4 bases, with 10 bases left between them. Germline V CDR1 and CDR2: MDHEN, SYDVKM. The CDR3 totals 14 residues. CDR3 nucleotide sequence: TGTGCCAGCAGTTTTATAGGATTTAATCAGCCCCAGCATTTT. Its protein is CASSFIGFNQPQHF.

The chain employs TRBV29-1 and TRBJ2-7, with no clear D. Per the germline V gene, CDR1 is SQVTM and CDR2 is ANQGSEA. The CDR3 has 13 amino acids. V was clipped by 2 bases and J by 2 bases, with 10 bases between them. Here the CDR3 reads CSVESPVTYEQYF. The CDR3 DNA is TGCAGCGTTGAATCCCCGGTAACCTACGAGCAGTACTTC.

The table lists this clonotype with a few counts. This chain connects TRBV27 to TRBJ2-5; 13 nucleotides align to TRBD2. The CDR3 runs to 16 residues. The junction had 4 bases not matched to a gene; V was cut back by 3 bases and J by 3 bases. The V gene's germline CDR1 is MNHEY and CDR2 SMNVEV (reference sequence). DNA of the CDR3: TGTGCCAGCAGTTTCGTACTAGCGGGGGGGAAAGAGACCCAGTACTTC. Translating it yields CASSFVLAGGKETQYF.

This rearrangement joins TRBV12-3 or TRBV12-4 to TRBJ2-1, with D possibly called TRBD1 or TRBD2 (5 bases each). The CDR3 length is 16 residues. Between the trimmed V and J ends, which lost 5 bases and 8 bases, there was a span of 22 bases. CDR3: CASSPGASAGRHEQFF. The CDR3 nucleotides read TGTGCCAGCAGTCCCGGGGCATCAGCCGGGCGCCATGAGCAGTTCTTC.

This clonotype has only a few counts. CDR3 coding DNA: TGCGCCAGCAGCTTGGAAAGTCTCTACGAGCAGTACTTC. As protein: CASSLESLYEQYF. This chain links TRBV5-1 with TRBJ2-7; D remains ambiguous. Germline V gene lookup returns CDR1 SGHRS and CDR2 YFSETQ. V was trimmed by 0 bases and J by 3 bases, leaving 7 bases between them. CDR3 length: 13 residues.

The sample holds a few counts of this clonotype. The junction differs from germline at one of its ends, possibly a read error. The rearrangement uses TRBV28 and TRBJ2-3; perhaps TRBD2 as D (6 bases). The length of the CDR3 is 15 residues. Germline V gene lookup returns CDR1 MDHEN and CDR2 SYDVKM. The CDR3 sequence is CVSIGSGYSTDTQYF. CDR3 bases: TGTGTCAGCATAGGTAGCGGCTATAGCACAGATACGCAGTATTTT.